This T cell receptor (beta chain) is drawn from a study of blood T cell repertoires in COVID-19. On the study more broadly: The United States, Italy and Spain were the sources of the acute and convalescent COVID-19 samples. T cells, B-cell-depleted T cells, or PBMCs provided the cDNA or gDNA that served as material.

Original data processing: How many nucleated cells were present was estimated from reference gene primer amplification. Clones were sequenced by immunoSEQ multiplex PCR, and TCRdb holds only the in-frame ones, with some missing. V, J and clone size are those of that table, while D and trimming were read from the DNA. The table shows 150,000 to 200,000 clones, with more than 70% occurring only once. This clone is a singleton in its sample. Sequencing was performed on peripheral blood. This sequence was found in a woman aged 70-85 years who had recovered from COVID-19.

The CDR3: CASSLDLGPPDEKLFF. The CDR3 region has the DNA TGTGCCAGCAGCTTAGATCTGGGGCCGCCTGATGAAAAACTGTTTTTT. The V call is TRBV7-6, the J call TRBJ1-4, with D perhaps matching TRBD1 (5 bases). The CDR3 has 16 amino acids. Germline V CDR1 and CDR2: SGHVS, FNYEAQ. V lost 1 base, J lost 6 bases, and 15 bases lay in between.